This T cell receptor beta chain was documented in a study of OX40 agonist ivuxolimab in advanced cancers. At the level of the study: Aged roughly 20 to 85 with a mean of roughly 65 years, they were less than 90% male. Partial responses were seen in three patients, one with hepatocellular carcinoma and two with cutaneous melanoma.

This clone was observed once. Assay: immunoSEQ multiplex PCR; the TCRdb copy retains only in-frame clones and omits some. The table shows fewer than 55,000 clones, with less than 90% occurring only once. The clonotype comes from an adult with an advanced solid tumor such as melanoma, head and neck, liver or kidney cancer. The sample was CD4+ or CD8+ T cells sorted from blood, taken in a trial of the OX40 agonist ivuxolimab.

CDR3 sequence: CASSAQGASRGNEQFF. The CDR3 DNA follows: TGTGCCAGCAGCGCGCAGGGGGCAAGCAGAGGGAATGAGCAGTTCTTC. The chain has TRBV9 and TRBJ2-1; 8 positions agree with TRBD1. CDR3 length equals 16 residues. Germline CDR1 SGDLS, CDR2 YYNGEE. The V and J ends lost 3 bases and 7 bases, in that order; junction bases with no gene match: 12.